This entry lists 3 T cell receptor beta chains sequenced from one sample in a study of shared clonotypes between healthy human individuals. CD8 cells classed as naive were CD45RO-negative and positively selected for CCR7, excluding terminally differentiated effector memory CD45RA+ cells. Produced via immunoSEQ multiplex PCR; TCRdb's table is partial and in-frame only. The data contain millions of clones, more than 85% of them seen just once; the ten biggest clones take up around 1.7%. The sequenced sample was naive CD8+ T cells from PBMCs. Receptors originate from a man between 18 and 29 years old in good health. Some clones in this sample may be carry-over from other donors' samples.

Remarks on this clone: Different DNA sequences within this sample yield the same CDR3. The genes are TRBV27 and TRBJ2-7, with 7 bases that match TRBD2. V dropped 3 bases and J dropped 0; count of bases not matched to a gene: 2. The CDR3 is 14 amino acids. Per the germline V gene, CDR1 is MNHEY and CDR2 is SMNVEV (reference sequence). The CDR3 DNA follows: TGTGCCAGCAGTTTGTCGGGGGGCTCCTACGAGCAGTACTTC. This sequence encodes CASSLSGGSYEQYF.

J is TRBJ2-1 and V is TRBV7-9; D might be TRBD1 (7 bases). Trimming took off 1 base at V and 12 bases at J, with 25 bases between the two ends. The CDR3 length is 17 residues. The V gene's germline CDR1 is SEHNR and CDR2 FQNEAQ (reference sequence). This CDR3 reads CASSLDSGRGAGKRQFF. In nucleotides, the CDR3 is TGTGCCAGCAGCTTAGATAGCGGCAGGGGGGCGGGAAAGAGGCAGTTCTTC.

Remarks on this clone: Other nucleotide sequences from this sample produce the same CDR3. The chain combines TRBV9 with TRBJ2-7; tentative D call: TRBD1 (6 bases). CDR1 is SGDLS, CDR2 YYNGEE, per germline. Between the trimmed V and J ends, which lost 0 bases and 3 bases, there was a span of 13 bases. CDR3 length: 15 amino acids. CDR3 region: CASSVVAGAGYEQYF. In nucleotides, the CDR3 is TGTGCCAGCAGCGTAGTGGCAGGGGCGGGCTACGAGCAGTACTTC.